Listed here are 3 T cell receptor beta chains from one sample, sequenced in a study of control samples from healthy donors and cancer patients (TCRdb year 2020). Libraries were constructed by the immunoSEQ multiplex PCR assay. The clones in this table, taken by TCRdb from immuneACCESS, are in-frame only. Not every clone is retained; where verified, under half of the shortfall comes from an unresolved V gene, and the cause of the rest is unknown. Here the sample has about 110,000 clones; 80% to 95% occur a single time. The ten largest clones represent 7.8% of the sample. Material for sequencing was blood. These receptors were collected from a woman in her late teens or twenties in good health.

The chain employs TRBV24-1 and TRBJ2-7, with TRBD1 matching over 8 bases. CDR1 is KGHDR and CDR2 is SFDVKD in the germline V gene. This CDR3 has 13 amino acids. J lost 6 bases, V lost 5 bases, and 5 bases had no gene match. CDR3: CATSATGEGEQYF. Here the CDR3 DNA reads TGTGCCACCAGTGCGACAGGGGAAGGCGAGCAGTACTTC.

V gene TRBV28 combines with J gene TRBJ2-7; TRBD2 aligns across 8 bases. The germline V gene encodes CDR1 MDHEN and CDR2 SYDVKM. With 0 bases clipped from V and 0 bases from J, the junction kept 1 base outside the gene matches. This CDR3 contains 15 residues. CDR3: CASSLWGTSSYEQYF. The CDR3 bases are TGTGCCAGCAGTTTATGGGGGACTAGCTCCTACGAGCAGTACTTC.

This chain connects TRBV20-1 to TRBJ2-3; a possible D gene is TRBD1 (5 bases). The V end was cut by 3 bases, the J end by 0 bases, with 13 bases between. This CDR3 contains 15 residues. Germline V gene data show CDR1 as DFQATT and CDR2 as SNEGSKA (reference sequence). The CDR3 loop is CSASRGRASTDTQYF. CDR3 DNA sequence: TGCAGTGCTAGTCGAGGCAGGGCGAGCACAGATACGCAGTATTTT.